This T cell receptor (beta chain) was recovered during a study of cytomegalovirus exposure and HLA in healthy donors (dated by TCRdb to 2016 to 2017). For the wider study: An earlier analysis of roughly 610 of the donors reported approximately 260 Gb of sequence data and 117 million unique TCR beta sequences obtained from around 170 million T cells. All discovery cohort repertoires had been generated using a single sequencing platform. A later genetic analysis used genome-wide SNP genotypes for about 65% of the 666 donors, treating that subset as a discovery cohort. Typing coverage varied by locus: 629-630 donors for A, B, C, DRB1 and DQB1; about 520 for DQA1; 600 to 610 for DPA1; about 450 for DPB1. The study aimed to test whether cataloging public T cell receptors could reveal signatures of past pathogen exposure. The T cell repertoires of 666 subjects were profiled by immunosequencing and related to cytomegalovirus serostatus. An earlier analysis of 587 of the donors used high-throughput TCR beta sequencing to judge whether each TCR beta V gene segment behaved as functional or pseudogenic. Because of strong linkage in the cohort, 5 or 6 DR-DQ haplotypes were treated as single units for association and clustering. On average, around 200,000 unique TCR beta nucleotide sequences were sequenced per donor among a few hundred genotyped donors of the cohort, with 15% to 20% of those sequences being non-productive. Rather than using new phenotypic data, the later analysis identified candidate immune exposures from TCR beta sequences and from how often those sequences occurred across donors. To predict cytomegalovirus infection status, the study brought together high-throughput TCR immunosequencing, statistical association of individual TCRs with disease status, and machine learning. Both class I and class II loci were covered by HLA typing, at four-digit resolution. A later analysis re-analyzed previously published TCR beta repertoires from 600 to 850 donors and added high-resolution HLA genotyping to study TCR occurrence patterns. Of the roughly 400 genotyped donors, over 65% fell in the genetic ancestry cluster associated with self-reported Caucasian donors. Donor age, sex, ethnicity and CMV serostatus were compiled together with the repertoire data. An early release that covered 640 HLA-typed donors contained around 300 gigabases of sequencing data and roughly 84 million unique TCR sequences. Besides the first cohort of roughly 700 subjects, a separate validation cohort made up of 120 different subjects was used.

Paper-wide results and their limitations: The authors suggested that the approach could potentially be extended to other disease states and immunological phenotypes. Because some donors lacked HLA typing at each locus, the association tests relied only on the typed subset. According to a later analysis, parvovirus B19, influenza, CMV and Epstein-Barr virus appeared linked to several top co-occurrence clusters. Because counts were too low, more than 15 rarely observed V segments, including chromosome 9 orphons, were excluded from the earlier analysis of fewer than 650 of the donors. According to a later genetic analysis, donors in an Asian-associated ancestry cluster had fewer N-insertions in productive TCRs than the roughly 700-donor mean. Three of the identified cytomegalovirus-associated TCR beta chains were confirmed in vitro to be specific for cytomegalovirus antigens. In the study, approximately 160 TCR beta chains were listed as associated with cytomegalovirus. Sequencing depth was assumed to be roughly uniform across donors in the presence/absence analyses, though that assumption may not hold. A later analysis associated around 16,000 TCR beta sequences with specific HLA alleles at a false discovery rate of 0.05. CMV serostatus was the only immune exposure information available for the cohort. The sequencing pipeline was judged likely to have produced a cluster of highly shared sequence variants as a technical artifact. Most TCR sequences were seen in very few donors, while some public TCRs were found in many individuals. The classifier was reported to diagnose cytomegalovirus status with high specificity and sensitivity in both the original and validation cohorts. A later genetic analysis associated a missense DCLRE1C variant with V-gene and J-gene trimming of TCR beta chains, and an independent cohort replicated the association. In a later analysis, TCR association rates were found to vary across HLA loci, with the most associated TCRs seen for DRB1 alleles and the fewest for HLA-C alleles. In a later analysis, HLA-associated TCR beta chains showed more clonal expansion and lower generation probabilities than non-associated chains that were equally common. This cohort had only TCR beta chains sequenced, and the lack of alpha or paired-chain data limited which features could be detected. When HLA alleles, especially DR and DQ, strongly co-occurred, attributing TCR associations to individual alleles was difficult. Most CMV-associated TCR beta chains appeared to be HLA-restricted in a later analysis, and the HLA associations seemed to be driven largely by CMV exposure. Linkage disequilibrium might explain the correlated functional status among segregating V segments, but an unknown experimental factor could not be excluded. An earlier analysis of 587 of the donors showed that most TCR beta V segments appeared in productive rearrangements either about 87% or about 30% of the time, which broadly matched IMGT annotations. A further reported finding was that TCR beta sequences accurately predicted the HLA-A and HLA-B alleles for most subjects in the first cohort.

Library preparation used the immunoSEQ multiplex PCR assay. The multiplex PCR relied on a mix of 60 forward primers for TCR Vbeta segments and 13 reverse primers for TCR Jbeta segments. A multiplex PCR assay on genomic DNA amplified the CDR3 region of rearranged TCR beta genes. The amplified TCR beta libraries were sequenced on the Illumina HiSeq System as 87-base-pair reads. As for the authors' bioinformatics: Across the 640 or so repertoires, a later analysis counted 80 million or so unique TCR beta chains, 9.5 million to 12 million of which were shared by at least two donors. Raw reads were error-corrected and collapsed into unique sequences by a nearest-neighbor algorithm in which closely related sequences were merged to remove PCR and sequencing errors. To assign V, D and J gene segments, CDR3 sequences were aligned to IMGT reference sequences. Each retained sequence needed at least a six-nucleotide match to both a V gene segment and a J gene segment. A rearrangement was called productive if the CDR3 had no stop codons and remained in frame with V and J, and every other rearrangement was called non-productive. Following IMGT convention, CDR3 was defined as the stretch from the second conserved V-encoded cysteine up to the conserved J-encoded phenylalanine. The earlier analysis of about 640 of the donors excluded any sequence lacking an unambiguous match to a single V gene segment. An earlier analysis of a few hundred of the donors classified V segments as functional when productive rearrangements were above 56.7% and as segregating when the standard deviation between donors was above 5%. To diagnose cytomegalovirus status from the catalog of TCR beta chain sequences, a statistical classification framework was built. A later analysis assigned V and J genes by comparing TCR nucleotide sequences with IMGT/GENE-DB human TR gene sequences. Using the TCRdist pipeline, a later analysis assigned CDR3 sequences along with most-parsimonious VDJ recombination scenarios. In a later analysis, each TCR beta chain was defined by its CDR3 amino acid sequence together with its V-gene family, and reads without a unique V-gene family were excluded. In a later analysis, approximately 590 highly shared, low-generation-probability nucleotide sequences were removed to address suspected cross-contamination and a sequencing artifact. A later analysis calculated a clonal expansion index for each public chain from normalized within-repertoire ranks of inferred template counts. Generation probabilities in a later analysis came from a VDJ recombination model fitted to out-of-frame rearrangements, and those results were checked against IGoR. In a later analysis, TCR-TCR, TCR-HLA and TCR-CMV co-occurrence was scored with hypergeometric tests, and a repertoire-size bias correction was applied to TCR pairs. A later analysis estimated false discovery rates by permuting HLA or CMV assignments 20 times. In a later analysis, co-occurring TCRs were grouped using DBSCAN, and TCRdist sequence similarity was added for clustering within HLA-allele-positive subsets. Repertoires with fewer than 30,000 or more than 120,000 public chains, plus five repertoires with anomalous nucleotide sharing, were excluded from co-occurrence clustering. TCRdb re-hosts the immuneACCESS table, in-frame sequences only. Its copies lack some clones; in the studies checked, an unresolved V gene accounts for under half of them, and the cause for the rest is not known. The V and J calls and clone size are taken from that table; D and trimming were inferred from the DNA. In this sample the table shows 150,000 to 200,000 clones, about 70% of which occur a single time. The ten largest clones add up to about 3.4% of the sample.

The cohort consisted of some 670 healthy bone marrow donors. All cohort members were sampled while nominally healthy, although unrecorded immune exposures were likely present. The donor tested CMV seronegative and was one of the 352 seronegative cohort members. A peripheral blood sample was provided by each donor, and peripheral blood mononuclear cells were used for TCR beta sequencing. The Qiagen DNeasy Blood Extraction Kit was used to extract genomic DNA from the blood cell samples. Regarding this clone: Its antigen is still unknown. No clone much larger than this one lies a single base away; base qualities are absent.

The clonotype originates from a male donor in good health and CMV-seronegative. The source material was PBMCs.

The DNA reads as follows: TGCGCCAGCAGCCACGACGGGACAGGTTTTGGTGAAAACATTCAGTACTTC. This codes for CASSHDGTGFGENIQYF. This sequence uses TRBV4-3 and TRBJ2-4, with 8 central nucleotides matching TRBD1. CDR1 and CDR2 (LGHNA, YSLEER) derive from the germline V gene. Unmatched junction bases come to 12, with V trimmed by 3 bases and J by 5 bases. Inclusive of the bounding cysteine and phenylalanine, the CDR3 is 17 residues long. The retained sequence is limited to the CDR3, 51 bases, with the frame set at the first base.